The next 32 T cell receptor beta chains were all read from a single sample in a study of CD8 T cells in ankylosing spondylitis listed by TCRdb under 2017. Library preparation was by 5' RACE. For sequencing, an Illumina HiSeq 2500 was employed. TCRdb passed the public sequencing reads through fastp at Q25 and MiXCR, retaining productive beta sequences. Every distinct CDR3 protein forms one entry, paired with its most common genes and DNA. Recorded for this sample are tens of thousands of distinct CDR3 sequences; roughly 5.2% of them occurred a single time. 2.2% of the sample belongs to the ten largest clones. Source material: blood, either unsorted or a sorted T cell fraction (not recorded which). These receptor sequences come from a male donor with ankylosing spondylitis or in good health (not recorded which).

This clonotype was seen only a few times. This rearrangement joins TRBV7-2 to TRBJ2-1, with a tentative D call TRBD2 (5 bases). The CDR3 sequence is 14 residues long. Trimming took off 1 base at V and 6 bases at J, with 10 bases between the two ends. Germline V CDR1 and CDR2: SGHTA, FQGNSA. The CDR3 DNA is TGTGCCAGCAGCTTAGAAGGACTCCTCAATGAGCAGTTCTTC. It codes for CASSLEGLLNEQFF.

This clonotype was recorded at least ten times. CDR3 loop: CASRRNAGEVTEAFF. CDR3 coding DNA: TGTGCCAGCAGGAGAAATGCGGGGGAGGTCACTGAAGCTTTCTTT. The J gene is TRBJ1-1, the V gene TRBV21-1. TRBV21-1 is noted as a pseudogene. This CDR3 contains 15 residues.

Many counts were recorded for this clonotype. The V call is TRBV3-1, the J call TRBJ2-3; D call uncertain. Germline lookup yields CDR1 LGHDT and CDR2 YNNKEL (reference sequence). The CDR3 loop spans 11 amino acids. V shed 4 bases and J shed 2 bases, with 1 base lying between them. The CDR3 DNA is TGTGCCAGCAGCCTCACAGATACGCAGTATTTT. Encoded protein: CASSLTDTQYF.

This clonotype was picked up many times. The chain joins TRBV4-2 to TRBJ1-5, with no clear D. The germline gives CDR1 LGHNA, CDR2 YNFKEQ. The CDR3 consists of 17 residues. V lost 1 base and J lost 0, with 13 bases in between. In DNA form, the CDR3 reads TGTGCCAGCAGCCAAGGCGCTGGGGTTGATAGCAATCAGCCCCAGCATTTT. Encoded protein: CASSQGAGVDSNQPQHF.

This clonotype was recorded at least ten times. The chain employs TRBV10-3 and TRBJ1-2; 7 positions agree with TRBD1. J lost 5 bases, V lost 7 bases, and 10 bases had no gene match. The germline V gene has CDR1 ENHRY and CDR2 SYGVKD. The CDR3 loop spans 14 amino acids. The CDR3, as DNA: TGTGCCATCAAGGCTCAGGAGGGGGCGTATGGCTACACCTTC. It is translated as CAIKAQEGAYGYTF.

This clonotype has at least ten counts. The V and J genes are TRBV7-2 and TRBJ2-7, with a weak D call TRBD2 (7 bases). CDR3 length equals 15 residues. The germline V gene encodes CDR1 SGHTA and CDR2 FQGNSA. V was pared by 6 bases and J by 0 bases, with 15 bases between. This CDR3 is CASREGGGPSYEQYF. In DNA form, the CDR3 reads TGTGCCAGCAGGGAGGGGGGGGGTCCCTCCTACGAGCAGTACTTC.

This clonotype came up many times. V gene TRBV29-1 combines with J gene TRBJ2-1, with 13 positions matching TRBD2. The ends lost 6 bases at V and 9 bases at J; junction bases unmatched: 14. CDR3 length equals 16 residues. Germline values: CDR1 SQVTM, CDR2 ANQGSEA. As DNA, the CDR3 is TGCAGCGTGGACACTAGCGGGGGGGACGTTGTAAGTGAGCAGTTCTTC. The encoded protein is CSVDTSGGDVVSEQFF.

This clonotype showed up many times. The chain couples TRBV6-1 to TRBJ1-1; D may be TRBD1 (6 bases). V lost 4 bases, J lost 1 base, and 7 bases lay in between. CDR1 is MNHNS and CDR2 is SASEGT in the germline V gene. The CDR3 loop spans 13 amino acids. The CDR3 DNA follows: TGTGCCAGCAGTGGACAGGAGAACACTGAAGCTTTCTTT. This encodes CASSGQENTEAFF.

This clonotype turned up a few times. The V call is TRBV7-9, the J call TRBJ2-7; D gene ambiguous. Germline V gene data show CDR1 as SEHNR and CDR2 as FQNEAQ (reference sequence). V was cut by 5 bases and J by 3 bases, with 11 bases left in between. The CDR3 is 13 amino acids. Here the CDR3 DNA reads TGTGCCAGCAGCAACCGACCAGGCTACGAGCAGTACTTC. This gives the protein CASSNRPGYEQYF. The entire variable domain, with the rest obtained from reference TRBV7-9 and TRBJ2-7, is as follows: DTGVSQNPRHKITKRGQNVTFRCDPISEHNRLYWYRQTLGQGPEFLTYFQNEAQLEKSRLLSDRFSAERPKGSFSTLEIQRTEQGDSAMYLCASSNRPGYEQYFGPGTRLTVT.

About this clonotype itself: This sequence may be a read error, since a much larger clone differs from it by one base. V is TRBV9 and J is TRBJ1-5; 8 bases line up with TRBD1. This CDR3 spans 15 amino acids. CDR1 and CDR2 from the germline V gene are SGDLS and YYNGEE. CDR3 protein: CTSSVGGTGSQPQHF. CDR3 in DNA: TGTACCAGCAGCGTAGGAGGGACAGGTAGTCAGCCCCAGCATTTT.

This clonotype was recorded at least ten times. J is TRBJ1-5 and V is TRBV5-6; a weak D match, TRBD1 (5 bases). The CDR3 extends over 14 amino acids. Trimming cost V 4 bases and J 4 bases, with 12 bases left between them. CDR1 and CDR2 (germline): SGHDT, YYEEEE. The CDR3 region is CASSRWGGNQPQHF. CDR3 DNA: TGTGCCAGCAGCCGCTGGGGGGGAAATCAGCCCCAGCATTTT.

V and J are TRBV12-3 or TRBV12-4 and TRBJ2-7; TRBD1 matches at 7 bases. The CDR3 runs to 15 residues. The ends lost 7 bases at V and 2 bases at J; junction bases unmatched: 11. CDR3 region: CASTLAGQVTYEQYF. CDR3 bases: TGTGCCAGCACCCTGGCCGGACAGGTAACCTACGAGCAGTACTTC.

This clonotype was seen at least ten times. J is TRBJ2-1 and V is TRBV20-1, with 10 bases identical to TRBD1. V shed 2 bases and J 7 bases; nucleotides not matched to a gene: 8. CDR1 and CDR2 (germline): DFQATT, SNEGSKA (reference sequence). The CDR3 consists of 15 residues. CDR3 nucleotide sequence: TGCAGTGCTAGAAACCGGGACAGGGGAATTAATGAGCAGTTCTTC. It translates to CSARNRDRGINEQFF.

This clonotype was seen at least ten times. The chain combines TRBV12-3 or TRBV12-4 with TRBJ2-5, with D possibly being TRBD1 (7 bases). CDR3 length: 14 amino acids. The V end was cut by 7 bases, the J end by 5 bases, with 17 bases between. The CDR3, as DNA: TGTGCCAGCACCTCTTCCAGGGGGGAGGAGACCCAGTACTTC. Translation: CASTSSRGEETQYF.

This clonotype was seen ten or more times. The chain recombines TRBV12-3 or TRBV12-4 with TRBJ2-5; weak D call: TRBD1 (5 bases). Trimming took 5 bases from V and 1 from J, leaving 8 bases between them. This CDR3 is built from 13 residues. The DNA for the CDR3 is TGTGCCAGCAGTCCACAGGTCCAAGAGACCCAGTACTTC. This gives the protein CASSPQVQETQYF.

This rearrangement joins TRBV24-1 to TRBJ2-5, with a tentative D call TRBD1 (6 bases). The CDR3 totals 16 residues. V dropped 3 bases and J dropped 2 bases, with 15 bases sitting between them. Germline CDR1 reads KGHDR; CDR2 reads SFDVKD. CDR3 sequence (DNA): TGTGCCACCAGTGATGCAACAGGGTCCCTTCAAGAGACCCAGTACTTC. As protein: CATSDATGSLQETQYF.

This clonotype was picked up many times. The rearrangement joins TRBV19 to TRBJ1-5, with D perhaps TRBD1 (6 bases). The CDR3 runs to 15 residues. Trimming stripped 6 bases from V and 4 bases from J, with 16 bases between. Germline CDR1 is LNHDA and CDR2 is SQIVND (reference sequence). The DNA of the CDR3 is TGTGCCAGTAGCCTCCTGCAGGGGCTAAATCAGCCCCAGCATTTT. Translating gives CASSLLQGLNQPQHF.

This clonotype has at least ten counts. V and J are TRBV30 and TRBJ1-3; D not certain. V lost 5 bases and J lost 1, with 9 bases in between. Germline values: CDR1 GTSNPN, CDR2 SVGIG (reference sequence). The CDR3 is 13 residues long. The CDR3 bases are TGTGCCTGGTCGACTGCTTCTGGAAACACCATATATTTT. This encodes CAWSTASGNTIYF.

This clonotype was recorded many times. V is TRBV9 and J is TRBJ1-6; 7 bases fit TRBD1. J was trimmed by 7 bases and V by 6 bases; bases with no gene match: 10. CDR3 length: 15 residues. Looked up from germline, CDR1 is SGDLS and CDR2 is YYNGEE. The CDR3 nucleotides are TGTGCCAGCACCGAAAGCCAGGGGGTAAATTCACCCCTCCACTTT. Translated: CASTESQGVNSPLHF.

This clonotype occurred many times. This sequence joins TRBV9 and TRBJ2-1; D not resolved. Germline-derived CDR1 and CDR2 are SGDLS and YYNGEE. The CDR3 is made up of 16 amino acids. Between the trimmed V and J ends, which lost 2 bases and 3 bases, there was a span of 15 bases. The CDR3 loop reads CASSVSSPNNYNEQFF. The DNA for the CDR3 is TGTGCCAGCAGCGTTTCATCCCCAAACAACTACAATGAGCAGTTCTTC.

This clonotype was counted at least ten times. The chain combines TRBV20-1 with TRBJ2-5; D uncertain. Looked up from germline, CDR1 is DFQATT and CDR2 is SNEGSKA (reference sequence). The ends were cut back, 6 bases at V and 0 bases at J, with 5 bases in the middle. This CDR3 has 11 residues. CDR3 residues: CSAQNQETQYF. CDR3 nucleotides: TGCAGTGCACAGAACCAAGAGACCCAGTACTTC.

A word on this clonotype: This could be a read error, since a much larger clone is one nucleotide away. This chain connects TRBV7-2 to TRBJ2-3; the D is unclear. The CDR3 contains 11 residues. Trimming removed 7 bases from V and 2 bases from J, with 4 bases in between. Per the germline V gene, CDR1 is SGHTA and CDR2 is FQGNSA. CDR3 sequence reads: CASINTDTQYF. In nucleotides, the CDR3 is TGTGCCAGCATCAACACAGATACGCAGTATTTT. Supplemented by reference TRBV7-2 and TRBJ2-3, the full variable domain reads GAGVSQSPSNKVTEKGKDVELRCDPISGHTALYWYRQSLGQGLEFLIYFQGNSAPDKSGLPSDRFSAERTGGSVSTLTIQRTQQEDSAVYLCASINTDTQYFGPGTRLTVL.

The sample holds many counts of this clonotype. The CDR3 sequence is CASSFGQSSNQPQHF. The CDR3 DNA follows: TGTGCCAGCAGCTTCGGACAGTCAAGCAATCAGCCCCAGCATTTT. The chain combines TRBV7-9 with TRBJ1-5; possible D gene TRBD1, 6 bases. CDR3 length: 15 amino acids. The germline gives CDR1 SEHNR, CDR2 FQNEAQ (reference sequence). Trimming took 3 bases from V and 1 from J, leaving 10 bases between them.

At least ten counts were recorded for this clonotype. The chain joins TRBV27 to TRBJ2-1; 14 nucleotides align to TRBD2. V was clipped by 6 bases and J by 4 bases; unmatched bases: 8. The CDR3 covers 17 residues. In germline, CDR1 is MNHEY, CDR2 SMNVEV (reference sequence). CDR3 DNA: TGTGCCAGCAGACCCATTGGACTAGCGGGGGGTTACAATGAGCAGTTCTTC. Translating it yields CASRPIGLAGGYNEQFF.

This clonotype was observed many times. This chain connects TRBV4-1 to TRBJ1-2; D unresolved. V was shortened by 2 bases and J by 6 bases, with 22 bases between the two germline ends. Germline CDR1 and CDR2: MGHRA and YSYEKL. The CDR3 sequence is 17 residues long. This CDR3 is CASSQTVRGEGLHGYTF. As DNA, the CDR3 is TGCGCCAGCAGCCAAACGGTACGGGGAGAAGGATTGCATGGCTACACCTTC.

Many counts were recorded for this clonotype. The chain links TRBV7-3 to TRBJ1-2; D gene ambiguous. The CDR3 is 12 amino acids. The V gene's germline CDR1 is SGHTA and CDR2 FQGTGA. With 10 bases removed from V and 7 bases from J, the gap between germline ends came to 16 bases. The CDR3 reads CATQEGGSGYTF. CDR3 sequence (DNA): TGTGCCACACAAGAGGGAGGGAGTGGCTACACCTTC.

This clonotype was seen many times. Mismatch with germline at one junction end may stem from a read error. The rearrangement links TRBV29-1 to TRBJ1-5, with TRBD1 matching over 8 bases. The CDR3 has 15 amino acids. CDR1 is SQVTM and CDR2 is ANQGSEA in the germline V gene. The DNA for the CDR3 is TGCAGCGTTAAAGACAGGGGAGGAAGCAATCAGCCCCAGCATTTT. Protein sequence: CSVKDRGGSNQPQHF.

This clonotype was observed many times. The rearrangement links TRBV7-9 to TRBJ2-7; the D is unclear. Germline CDR1 SEHNR, CDR2 FQNEAQ (reference sequence). Trimming cost V 1 base and J 6 bases, with 13 bases left between them. This CDR3 has 14 residues. In DNA form, the CDR3 reads TGTGCCAGCAGCTTAGACAGTCACGTCTCCGAGCAGTACTTC. Amino acid sequence: CASSLDSHVSEQYF. Full variable domain (remainder filled in from reference TRBV7-9 and TRBJ2-7): DTGVSQNPRHKITKRGQNVTFRCDPISEHNRLYWYRQTLGQGPEFLTYFQNEAQLEKSRLLSDRFSAERPKGSFSTLEIQRTEQGDSAMYLCASSLDSHVSEQYFGPGTRLTVT.

Only a few counts were recorded for this clonotype. The chain uses TRBV7-2 and TRBJ2-2, with D possibly matching TRBD1 (7 bases). The ends were cut back, 6 bases at V and 6 bases at J, with 14 bases in the middle. CDR3 length: 14 amino acids. CDR1 and CDR2 (germline): SGHTA, FQGNSA. CDR3 loop: CASRPGGLAGELFF. The CDR3 DNA is TGTGCCAGCAGACCAGGGGGGTTGGCCGGGGAGCTGTTTTTT.

The V and J genes are TRBV27 and TRBJ2-5; D uncertain. Germline assignment: CDR1 MNHEY and CDR2 SMNVEV (reference sequence). The V end was cut by 5 bases, the J end by 2 bases, with 18 bases between. The CDR3 length is 16 residues. The CDR3 reads CASSQLLGRVQETQYF. The DNA for the CDR3 is TGTGCCAGCAGTCAACTCCTAGGACGGGTTCAAGAGACCCAGTACTTC.

Ten or more counts support this clonotype. The chain couples TRBV11-2 to TRBJ2-5; D call uncertain. This CDR3 has 14 residues. Germline loops: CDR1 SGHAT, CDR2 FQNNGV. V lost 3 bases and J lost 0, with 8 bases in between. This chain's CDR3 is CASSLLPNQETQYF. The CDR3 DNA reads TGTGCCAGCAGCTTGCTACCGAACCAAGAGACCCAGTACTTC.

The chain carries TRBV7-9 and TRBJ2-7, with 7 bases aligning to TRBD1. The CDR3 extends over 13 amino acids. With V trimmed by 3 bases and J by 7 bases, 6 bases remained unmatched. Per germline, CDR1 SEHNR and CDR2 FQNEAQ (reference sequence). The CDR3 nucleotides are TGTGCCAGCAGCTTCGCGACAGGGCGGGAGCAGTACTTC. Translating it yields CASSFATGREQYF.